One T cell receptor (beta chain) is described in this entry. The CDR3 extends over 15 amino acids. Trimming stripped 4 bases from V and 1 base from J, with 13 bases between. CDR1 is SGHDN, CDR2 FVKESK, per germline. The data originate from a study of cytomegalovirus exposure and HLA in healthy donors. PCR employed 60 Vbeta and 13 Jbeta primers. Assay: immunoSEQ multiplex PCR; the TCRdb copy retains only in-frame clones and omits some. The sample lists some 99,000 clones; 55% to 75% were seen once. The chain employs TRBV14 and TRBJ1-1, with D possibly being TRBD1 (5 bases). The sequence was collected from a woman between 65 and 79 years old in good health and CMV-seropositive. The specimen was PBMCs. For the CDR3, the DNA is TGTGCCAGCAGCCGTCCGAGGACACAGAACACTGAAGCTTTCTTT. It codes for CASSRPRTQNTEAFF.